Included here is one T cell receptor beta chain sequence, with context. The antigen is unknown. The CDR3 totals 16 residues. From germline, CDR1 is LNHDA and CDR2 SQIVND (reference sequence). V shed 5 bases, J shed 8 bases, and the junction held 17 bases outside the gene matches. Sequencing used immunoSEQ multiplex PCR; TCRdb keeps in-frame clones, though not all of them. Here the sample spans some 28,000 clones, roughly 90% being singletons. The entry originates in a study of T cells in localized non-small cell lung cancer. Regarding the study as a whole: The highest T cell clonality was in uninvolved adjacent lung, above tumor.

The receptor was derived from a woman aged 18 to 50 with stage I lung adenocarcinoma. This sequence joins TRBV19 and TRBJ1-2, with TRBD1 matching 7 bases. Sequencing was performed on peripheral blood, taken before any cancer treatment. CDR3 loop: CASSLITGAPGHGYTF. The CDR3 DNA reads TGTGCCAGTAGTTTGATTACAGGGGCGCCGGGACACGGCTACACCTTC.